This T cell receptor (beta chain) was captured in a study of blood T cell repertoires in COVID-19. Across the whole study: The samples span acute and convalescent COVID-19 from the United States, Italy and Spain. PBMCs, B-cell-depleted T cells, or T cells were the source of the cDNA or gDNA that made up the material.

Study processing details: Amplification of reference gene primers provided the estimated nucleated cell counts. Generated by immunoSEQ multiplex PCR, the TCRdb table keeps only in-frame clones and is missing some. The V and J calls and clone size come from that table; D and trimming were worked out from the DNA. The sample shows 25,000 to 30,000 clones, 68% of them seen only once. A few counts support this clone. CDR1 and CDR2 from the germline V gene are SGHDT and YYEEEE. This CDR3 has 15 residues. Trimming took 4 bases from V and 3 from J, leaving 15 bases between them. Sequencing was carried out using peripheral blood. This receptor was obtained from a human donor in a cohort sampled during active COVID-19. V and J are TRBV5-6 and TRBJ2-3; a possible D gene is TRBD2 (6 bases). This CDR3 reads CASSRPGLLTDTQYF. CDR3 nucleotides: TGTGCCAGCAGCCGGCCGGGACTTCTAACAGATACGCAGTATTTT.